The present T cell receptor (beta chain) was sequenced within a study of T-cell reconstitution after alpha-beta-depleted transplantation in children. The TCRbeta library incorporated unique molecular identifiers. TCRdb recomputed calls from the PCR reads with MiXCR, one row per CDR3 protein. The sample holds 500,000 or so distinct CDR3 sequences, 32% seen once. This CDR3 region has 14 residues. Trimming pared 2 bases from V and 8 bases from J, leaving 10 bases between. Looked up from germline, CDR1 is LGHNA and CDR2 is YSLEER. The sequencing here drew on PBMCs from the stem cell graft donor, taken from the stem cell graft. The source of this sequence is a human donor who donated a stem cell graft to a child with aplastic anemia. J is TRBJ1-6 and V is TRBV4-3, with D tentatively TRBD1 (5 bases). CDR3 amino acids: CASSQQGSDSPLHF. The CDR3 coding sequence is TGCGCCAGCAGCCAACAGGGATCCGATTCACCCCTCCACTTT.